A single sample is the source of the 30 T cell receptor beta chains below, sequenced in a study of response to subunit inactivated influenza vaccine. TCRdb passed the RT-PCR reads through MiXCR, listing each CDR3 protein once. The data hold approximately 490,000 distinct CDR3 sequences, with around 7.7% observed a single time. Sequencing was performed on PBMCs from blood, taken less than 30 months after vaccination. The receptors shown here come from a man between 50 and 70 years old who received an inactivated influenza vaccine.

This clonotype occurred a few times. The chain recombines TRBV3-1 with TRBJ2-5; D might be TRBD2 (5 bases). The germline gives CDR1 LGHDT, CDR2 YNNKEL (reference sequence). The CDR3 contains 16 residues. Trimming took 6 bases from V and 2 from J, leaving 19 bases between them. The CDR3 loop is CASRPSGSRTQETQYF. For the CDR3, the DNA is TGTGCCAGCAGACCAAGCGGTAGCAGAACACAAGAGACCCAGTACTTC.

The chain carries TRBV2 and TRBJ2-1; no firm D call. CDR3 length equals 12 residues. CDR1 is SNHLY and CDR2 is FYNNEI in the germline V gene. V was shortened by 4 bases and J by 2 bases, with 3 bases between the two germline ends. The CDR3 spells CASSVTYNEQFF. The CDR3 bases are TGTGCCAGCAGTGTCACCTACAATGAGCAGTTCTTC.

The rearrangement uses TRBV9 and TRBJ2-2; D gene ambiguous. CDR1 is SGDLS and CDR2 is YYNGEE in the germline V gene. Trimming cost V 6 bases and J 4 bases, with 7 bases left between them. There are 12 residues in the CDR3. The CDR3: CASTTFTGELFF. In DNA form, the CDR3 reads TGTGCCAGCACAACTTTCACCGGGGAGCTGTTTTTT. The whole variable domain, filled in from reference TRBV9 and TRBJ2-2, reads DSGVTQTPKHLITATGQRVTLRCSPRSGDLSVYWYQQSLDQGLQFLIQYYNGEERAKGNILERFSAQQFPDLHSELNLSSLELGDSALYFCASTTFTGELFFGEGSRLTVL.

There are many counts of this clonotype. V gene TRBV12-3 or TRBV12-4 combines with J gene TRBJ1-5; D remains ambiguous. The CDR3 consists of 13 residues. The V end lost 3 bases, the J end lost 6 bases, and 9 bases lay between the germline ends. CDR3 protein: CASSLGLGQPQHF. In DNA form, the CDR3 reads TGTGCCAGCAGTTTGGGTTTGGGTCAGCCCCAGCATTTT.

V gene TRBV5-1 combines with J gene TRBJ1-4, with TRBD1 matching over 7 bases. The junction had 6 bases not matched to a gene; V was cut back by 7 bases and J by 6 bases. CDR1 and CDR2 from the germline V gene are SGHRS and YFSETQ. The CDR3 is 13 amino acids. In nucleotides, the CDR3 is TGCGCCAGCCAATCCGGGACAGATGAAAAACTGTTTTTT. Translated: CASQSGTDEKLFF.

In DNA, the CDR3 is TGTGCCAGCAGTTACCCCCTAGGACTAGCGATTGAGAACACCGGGGAGCTGTTTTTT. As protein: CASSYPLGLAIENTGELFF. This chain joins TRBV28 and TRBJ2-2, with TRBD2 matching 9 bases. There are 19 residues in the CDR3. V trimming: 4 bases; J trimming: 1 base; junction bases outside the gene matches: 13. Looked up from germline, CDR1 is MDHEN and CDR2 is SYDVKM.

This clonotype was counted ten times or more. The chain employs TRBV20-1 and TRBJ2-3; D is unclear. CDR3 size: 14 residues. Germline V gives CDR1 DFQATT, CDR2 SNEGSKA (reference sequence). V was clipped by 1 base and J by 0 bases, with 8 bases between them. CDR3 coding DNA: TGCAGTGCTAGAGCGGGTCGAAGCACAGATACGCAGTATTTT. Its protein product is CSARAGRSTDTQYF.

This sequence joins TRBV25-1 and TRBJ2-2, with D possibly matching TRBD2 (5 bases). The V end lost 3 bases, the J end lost 8 bases, and 7 bases lay between the germline ends. CDR3 length: 12 residues. Germline V gives CDR1 MGHDK, CDR2 SYGVNS. CDR3 sequence (DNA): TGTGCCAGCAGTGACAGCGGAGGGGAGCTGTTTTTT. Protein sequence: CASSDSGGELFF.

This clonotype was counted only a few times. This chain uses TRBV19 with TRBJ2-4; D is possibly TRBD2 (6 bases). CDR1 is LNHDA, CDR2 SQIVND, per germline (reference sequence). The V end lost 1 base, the J end lost 9 bases, and 10 bases lay between the germline ends. This CDR3 is built from 13 residues. The CDR3 sequence: CASSIGGRGIQYF. DNA for the CDR3: TGTGCCAGTAGTATAGGAGGGCGGGGCATTCAGTACTTC.

This clonotype has just a few counts. The chain employs TRBV2 and TRBJ2-1, with 14 positions matching TRBD2. The germline V gene has CDR1 SNHLY and CDR2 FYNNEI. With 6 bases clipped from V and 9 bases from J, the junction kept 7 bases outside the gene matches. This CDR3 has 15 residues. The CDR3: CASRPTSGGASEQFF. DNA of the CDR3: TGTGCCAGCAGACCGACTAGCGGGGGGGCAAGTGAGCAGTTCTTC.

This clonotype was found a few times. The rearrangement links TRBV5-5 to TRBJ2-1; D may be TRBD1 or TRBD2 (5 bases each). The length of the CDR3 is 15 residues. V was trimmed by 0 bases and J by 0 bases, leaving 7 bases between them. CDR1 and CDR2 from the germline V gene are SGHKS and YYEKEE (reference sequence). The CDR3 sequence: CASSLDGTSYNEQFF. The CDR3 bases are TGTGCCAGCAGCTTGGACGGGACCTCCTACAATGAGCAGTTCTTC.

This clonotype has just a few counts. The chain carries TRBV27 and TRBJ2-3; 13 nucleotides agree with TRBD2. The CDR3 runs 16 residues. Germline values: CDR1 MNHEY, CDR2 SMNVEV (reference sequence). V gave up 4 bases and J gave up 5 bases; unmatched junction bases: 6. CDR3: CASSSRLAGGRDTQYF. The CDR3 DNA sequence: TGTGCCAGCAGTTCGAGACTAGCGGGGGGACGAGATACGCAGTATTTT.

In this sample, this clonotype turned up many times. The chain couples TRBV24-1 to TRBJ2-7; D unresolved. Germline CDR1 and CDR2: KGHDR and SFDVKD. Trimming stripped 4 bases from V and 2 bases from J, with 11 bases between. The CDR3 is 14 residues long. The CDR3 DNA reads TGTGCCACCAGTGACACTATTTGGCCCTACGAGCAGTACTTC. Encoded protein: CATSDTIWPYEQYF.

This clonotype was seen ten or more times. The gene calls are TRBV12-3 or TRBV12-4 and TRBJ2-5, with TRBD2 matching 8 bases. Trimming took 5 bases from V and 3 from J; bases not matched to a gene: 5. The CDR3 runs to 14 residues. CDR3 sequence reads: CASSTRLAKETQYF. DNA for the CDR3: TGTGCCAGCAGTACACGACTAGCGAAAGAGACCCAGTACTTC.

Notes on this clonotype: A read error may produce the germline difference seen at one junction end. The V call is TRBV19, the J call TRBJ2-2; D call uncertain. The CDR3 contains 13 residues. Looked up from germline, CDR1 is LNHDA and CDR2 is SQIVND (reference sequence). CDR3 protein: CASKARTPGELFF. In nucleotides, the CDR3 is TGTGCCAGTAAGGCGAGGACCCCCGGTGAGCTGTTTTTT.

This clonotype was seen only a few times. The V gene is TRBV20-1, the J gene TRBJ2-5; 9 bases are a match to TRBD1. J lost 7 bases, V lost 5 bases, and 5 bases had no gene match. The CDR3 is 12 amino acids. Germline assignment: CDR1 DFQATT and CDR2 SNEGSKA (reference sequence). This CDR3 is CSASRQGGTQYF. In DNA form, the CDR3 reads TGCAGTGCTTCCCGACAGGGGGGGACCCAGTACTTC.

A word on this clonotype: The junction and the germline gene differ at one end; a read error may be behind it. This chain links TRBV20-1 with TRBJ2-2, with D maybe TRBD2 (6 bases). The CDR3 extends over 16 amino acids. CDR1 is DFQATT, CDR2 SNEGSKA, per germline (reference sequence). The CDR3: CCARDRNGRSTGELFF. The DNA of the CDR3 is TGCTGTGCTAGAGATCGGAACGGGAGAAGCACCGGGGAGCTGTTTTTT.

This clonotype was observed at least ten times. The chain employs TRBV29-1 and TRBJ1-1, with TRBD1 matching over 7 bases. V trimming: 5 bases; J trimming: 3 bases; junction bases outside the gene matches: 3. The CDR3 has 12 residues. The germline gives CDR1 SQVTM, CDR2 ANQGSEA. This CDR3 reads CSVSRGYTEAFF. For the CDR3, the DNA is TGCAGCGTTTCCAGGGGGTACACTGAAGCTTTCTTT.

The chain joins TRBV5-1 to TRBJ2-6; D is possibly TRBD1 (6 bases). Germline V gene lookup returns CDR1 SGHRS and CDR2 YFSETQ. The CDR3 contains 17 residues. With 4 bases removed from V and 0 bases from J, the gap between germline ends came to 14 bases. CDR3 loop: CASSPQGSPSGANVLTF. The CDR3 DNA reads TGCGCCAGCAGCCCGCAGGGGAGCCCCTCTGGGGCCAACGTCCTGACTTTC. The full variable domain, with the rest looked up from reference TRBV5-1 and TRBJ2-6, is KAGVTQTPRYLIKTRGQQVTLSCSPISGHRSVSWYQQTPGQGLQFLFEYFSETQRNKGNFPGRFSGRQFSNSRSEMNVSTLELGDSALYLCASSPQGSPSGANVLTFGAGSRLTVL.

This clonotype was counted a few times. This chain joins TRBV20-1 and TRBJ1-2; a weak D match, TRBD1 (6 bases). The V and J ends lost 1 base and 0 bases respectively, with 18 bases between them. This CDR3 contains 17 residues. The germline gives CDR1 DFQATT, CDR2 SNEGSKA (reference sequence). CDR3 DNA: TGCAGTGCTAGAGCCATCGCGGACAGTTCAGCTAACTATGGCTACACCTTC. This codes for CSARAIADSSANYGYTF.

A few counts support this clonotype. The chain couples TRBV7-9 to TRBJ2-7, with D possibly TRBD1 on 6 matching bases. The CDR3 extends over 15 amino acids. The V and J ends lost 5 bases and 6 bases respectively, with 20 bases between them. The germline CDR1 and CDR2 sequences are SEHNR and FQNEAQ (reference sequence). This CDR3 is CASSATGVQGFEQYF. The CDR3 DNA sequence: TGTGCCAGCAGCGCCACCGGAGTACAGGGATTCGAGCAGTACTTC.

This clonotype has ten or more counts. V gene TRBV12-3 or TRBV12-4 combines with J gene TRBJ1-4; D not resolved. Trimming shortened V by 2 bases and J by 4 bases, and 8 bases separated the two germline ends. This CDR3 region has 14 residues. This CDR3 is CASSLWADNEKLFF. CDR3 nucleotide sequence: TGTGCCAGCAGTTTATGGGCAGATAATGAAAAACTGTTTTTT.

This clonotype was observed a few times. The chain uses TRBV6-2 or TRBV6-3 and TRBJ2-7; D is uncertain. The germline V gene has CDR1 MNHEY and CDR2 SVGEGT. There are 13 residues in the CDR3. Deletions cut 4 bases from V and 7 bases from J, with 14 bases between. CDR3 sequence reads: CASSFQTGREQYF. DNA for the CDR3: TGTGCCAGCAGTTTCCAGACCGGCCGGGAGCAGTACTTC.

This clonotype was observed at least ten times. The chain combines TRBV5-5 with TRBJ2-3; D is unresolved. V gave up 1 base and J gave up 10 bases, with 13 bases separating them. CDR1 and CDR2 from the germline V gene are SGHKS and YYEKEE (reference sequence). This CDR3 is built from 13 residues. The CDR3 nucleotides read TGTGCCAGCAGCTTGCGTTTTGTAGAATCGCAGTATTTT. Translating it yields CASSLRFVESQYF.

This sequence joins TRBV12-3 or TRBV12-4 and TRBJ1-5; D not certain. The CDR3 is made up of 12 amino acids. V was trimmed by 5 bases and J by 8 bases, leaving 10 bases between them. CDR3 bases: TGTGCCAGCAGTATGTTACAAGAGCCCCAGCATTTT. Translating it yields CASSMLQEPQHF.

The chain links TRBV28 to TRBJ1-2; D unresolved. The CDR3 runs to 12 residues. The V and J ends lost 7 bases and 3 bases respectively, with 9 bases between them. Germline loops: CDR1 MDHEN, CDR2 SYDVKM. DNA of the CDR3: TGTGCCAGCACAGCCGTTTACTATGGCTACACCTTC. Translation gives CASTAVYYGYTF.

The CDR3 DNA sequence: TGCAGCGTTGGGGGGATGGGACGGTTCTCTGGGGCCAACGTCCTGACTTTC. As protein: CSVGGMGRFSGANVLTF. The V and J genes are TRBV29-1 and TRBJ2-6, with D possibly called TRBD1 or TRBD2 (5 bases each). CDR3 size: 17 residues. CDR1 and CDR2 from the germline V gene are SQVTM and ANQGSEA. V was pared by 4 bases and J by 0 bases, with 16 bases between.

The rearrangement joins TRBV3-1 to TRBJ1-1, with 12 bases matching TRBD1. Germline V gene lookup returns CDR1 LGHDT and CDR2 YNNKEL (reference sequence). This CDR3 spans 15 amino acids. V was pared by 6 bases and J by 0 bases, with 2 bases of the junction left unmatched. In DNA form, the CDR3 reads TGTGCCAGCAGTGGGACAGGGGGCATGAACACTGAAGCTTTCTTT. It yields the protein CASSGTGGMNTEAFF.

This clonotype has at least ten counts. The gene calls are TRBV11-3 and TRBJ2-5; TRBD1 matches 9 bases. Per germline, CDR1 SGHNT and CDR2 YENEEA. The junction had 14 bases not matched to a gene; V was cut back by 1 base and J by 5 bases. CDR3 size: 18 residues. In DNA form, the CDR3 reads TGTGCCAGCAGCTTAGGAATCGGGACAGGGCTTAGGGTGGAGACCCAGTACTTC. This codes for CASSLGIGTGLRVETQYF.

This clonotype showed up many times. The chain combines TRBV12-3 or TRBV12-4 with TRBJ2-7; 7 nucleotides line up with TRBD1. J was trimmed by 2 bases and V by 6 bases; bases with no gene match: 1. The CDR3 contains 12 residues. The DNA for the CDR3 is TGTGCCAGCAGCGGACAGGCCTACGAGCAGTACTTC. This translates into CASSGQAYEQYF.